This passage covers 20 T cell receptor beta chains from one sample sequenced in a study of cytomegalovirus exposure and HLA in healthy donors. PCR used 60 Vbeta primers and 13 Jbeta primers. Generated by immunoSEQ multiplex PCR, the TCRdb table keeps only in-frame clones and is missing some. The sample lists under 150,000 clones, more than 70% occurring once. The source material was PBMCs. These receptors all stem from a male donor in good health and CMV-seronegative.

J is TRBJ2-2 and V is TRBV28; 8 bases agree with TRBD1. CDR1 is MDHEN and CDR2 is SYDVKM in the germline V gene. The CDR3 consists of 15 residues. The V gene end was trimmed by 4 bases and the J gene end by 4 bases; junction bases not matched to a gene: 5. This CDR3 reads CASSSQGAGTGELFF. CDR3 in DNA: TGTGCCAGCAGTTCTCAGGGGGCTGGCACCGGGGAGCTGTTTTTT.

This chain joins TRBV4-3 and TRBJ1-2; the D gene is possibly TRBD1 (6 bases). Germline CDR1 is LGHNA and CDR2 is YSLEER. There are 11 residues in the CDR3. V gave up 3 bases and J gave up 9 bases, with 8 bases separating them. CDR3 sequence (DNA): TGCGCCAGCAGCCACAGGGGCCGCTACACCTTC. Its protein product is CASSHRGRYTF.

The chain combines TRBV9 with TRBJ2-1; 7 nucleotides match TRBD2. CDR1 is SGDLS and CDR2 is YYNGEE in the germline V gene. Trimming removed 2 bases from V and 7 bases from J; junction bases left unmatched: 9. The CDR3 is 15 residues long. In DNA, the CDR3 is TGTGCCAGCAGCGTCCTCACTCCGGGGGGTAATGAGCAGTTCTTC. Translation gives CASSVLTPGGNEQFF.

The chain combines TRBV6-1 with TRBJ1-5; D is uncertain. Germline CDR1 reads MNHNS; CDR2 reads SASEGT. V was cut by 2 bases and J by 0 bases, with 14 bases left in between. The CDR3 is made up of 17 amino acids. CDR3: CASSERGAPYSNQPQHF. In nucleotides, the CDR3 is TGTGCCAGCAGTGAACGGGGAGCCCCTTATAGCAATCAGCCCCAGCATTTT.

The chain has TRBV28 and TRBJ2-3; 12 bases are a match to TRBD2. J was trimmed by 3 bases and V by 6 bases; bases with no gene match: 13. The CDR3 extends over 18 amino acids. Germline CDR1 reads MDHEN; CDR2 reads SYDVKM. The CDR3 loop is CASSQVASGGAITDTQYF. The DNA for the CDR3 is TGTGCCAGCAGCCAGGTGGCTAGCGGGGGGGCCATTACAGATACGCAGTATTTT.

This chain uses TRBV7-2 with TRBJ1-5; D gene unclear. The CDR3 sequence is 15 residues long. In germline, CDR1 is SGHTA, CDR2 FQGNSA. Trimming cost V 5 bases and J 5 bases, with 16 bases left between them. The CDR3 sequence is CASSRGLGGHQPQHF. The CDR3 DNA follows: TGTGCCAGCAGCCGCGGACTCGGAGGTCATCAGCCCCAGCATTTT.

Comments on this clone: The same CDR3 can be traced to other DNA sequences in this sample. This sequence joins TRBV7-2 and TRBJ2-3, with 7 bases matching TRBD1. Germline CDR1 is SGHTA and CDR2 is FQGNSA. Trimming at V came to 4 bases and at J to 0 bases, leaving 1 base not matched to a gene. The CDR3 has 14 residues. The CDR3 sequence: CASSSGQSTDTQYF. For the CDR3, the DNA is TGTGCCAGCAGCTCGGGACAGAGCACAGATACGCAGTATTTT.

J is TRBJ2-7 and V is TRBV5-1; D not certain. The CDR3 consists of 13 residues. Germline CDR1 SGHRS, CDR2 YFSETQ. V shed 6 bases and J shed 7 bases, with 17 bases lying between them. CDR3 sequence (DNA): TGCGCCAGCAAGGAGCTGGAGTCGCGGGAGCAGTACTTC. Translation gives CASKELESREQYF.

There are a few counts of this clone. J is TRBJ1-1 and V is TRBV5-5; tentatively, D is TRBD1 (6 bases). The V gene lost 2 bases and the J gene lost 0 bases, with 11 bases spanning the gap. The germline gives CDR1 SGHKS, CDR2 YYEKEE (reference sequence). The CDR3 loop spans 15 amino acids. CDR3: CASSFGQTMNTEAFF. The CDR3 region has the DNA TGTGCCAGCAGCTTCGGACAGACGATGAACACTGAAGCTTTCTTT.

V usage is TRBV27 and J usage is TRBJ2-7; possible D gene TRBD1, 5 bases. Germline values: CDR1 MNHEY, CDR2 SMNVEV (reference sequence). The CDR3 covers 15 residues. V gave up 4 bases and J gave up 0 bases, with 13 bases separating them. This CDR3 is CASSSIRVSSYEQYF. As DNA, the CDR3 is TGTGCCAGCAGTTCGATCAGGGTCAGCTCCTACGAGCAGTACTTC.

This chain joins TRBV11-2 and TRBJ2-7; D remains ambiguous. Trimming stripped 5 bases from V and 3 bases from J, with 5 bases between. Germline CDR1 reads SGHAT; CDR2 reads FQNNGV. This CDR3 is 11 amino acids long. CDR3 in amino acids: CASSPYYEQYF. CDR3 DNA sequence: TGTGCCAGCAGCCCGTACTACGAGCAGTACTTC.

The rearrangement uses TRBV9 and TRBJ2-2; 9 nucleotides align to TRBD2. This CDR3 has 16 amino acids. Trimming at V came to 0 bases and at J to 7 bases, leaving 7 bases not matched to a gene. Germline CDR1 is SGDLS and CDR2 is YYNGEE. This CDR3 is CASSVGGGAGGGELFF. CDR3 nucleotides: TGTGCCAGCAGCGTAGGCGGGGGGGCCGGTGGCGGGGAGCTGTTTTTT. Together with reference TRBV9 and TRBJ2-2, the CDR3 gives the full variable domain: DSGVTQTPKHLITATGQRVTLRCSPRSGDLSVYWYQQSLDQGLQFLIQYYNGEERAKGNILERFSAQQFPDLHSELNLSSLELGDSALYFCASSVGGGAGGGELFFGEGSRLTVL.

This chain connects TRBV30 to TRBJ2-5; D is perhaps TRBD2 (6 bases). The CDR3 covers 17 residues. V shed 0 bases and J shed 5 bases, with 22 bases lying between them. Germline CDR1 reads GTSNPN; CDR2 reads SVGIG (reference sequence). The CDR3 sequence is CAWSVGISGGAGETQYF. In DNA, the CDR3 is TGTGCCTGGAGTGTAGGGATTTCCGGCGGGGCGGGGGAGACCCAGTACTTC.

The genes are TRBV4-1 and TRBJ2-3, with D possibly TRBD2 on 6 matching bases. Germline CDR1 is MGHRA and CDR2 is YSYEKL. The V and J ends lost 4 bases and 1 base respectively, with 9 bases between them. This CDR3 region has 14 residues. The CDR3 nucleotides are TGCGCCAGCAGCCCGTGGGGGGGCACAGATACGCAGTATTTT. It specifies CASSPWGGTDTQYF.

This clone was detected only a few times. The rearrangement joins TRBV6-5 to TRBJ2-7; D is unresolved. The germline CDR1 and CDR2 sequences are MNHEY and SVGAGI. The CDR3 has 11 amino acids. The V end lost 4 bases, the J end lost 4 bases, and 5 bases lay between the germline ends. CDR3 nucleotides: TGTGCCAGCAGTTCAACTTACGAGCAGTACTTC. Its protein is CASSSTYEQYF.

The V and J genes are TRBV25-1 and TRBJ1-4; D unresolved. Germline V gene data show CDR1 as MGHDK and CDR2 as SYGVNS. The V end was cut by 3 bases, the J end by 4 bases, with 12 bases between. The CDR3 totals 15 residues. The CDR3 sequence is CASSETGPLNEKLFF. Written as DNA, the CDR3 is TGTGCCAGCAGTGAGACTGGCCCCCTTAATGAAAAACTGTTTTTT.

V gene TRBV5-1 combines with J gene TRBJ2-5; tentatively, D is TRBD1 (5 bases). Germline V lookup: CDR1 SGHRS, CDR2 YFSETQ. The germline V and J ends were trimmed by 2 bases and 0 bases, with 8 bases remaining between them. The CDR3 sequence is 14 residues long. CDR3: CASSLQDNQETQYF. In nucleotides, the CDR3 is TGCGCCAGCAGCTTACAGGACAACCAAGAGACCCAGTACTTC.

This clone was seen only a few times. The gene calls are TRBV11-1 and TRBJ2-7, with TRBD2 matching over 12 bases. CDR3 length equals 14 residues. The V gene's germline CDR1 is SGHAT and CDR2 FQDESV (reference sequence). Trimming took 5 bases from V and 3 from J; bases not matched to a gene: 2. The DNA of the CDR3 is TGTGCCAGCAGCACTAGCGGGAGGCGCTACGAGCAGTACTTC. Its protein is CASSTSGRRYEQYF.

The chain uses TRBV7-2 and TRBJ2-2; the D gene is possibly TRBD2 (5 bases). Germline CDR1 SGHTA, CDR2 FQGNSA. The CDR3 has 12 amino acids. The V gene lost 5 bases and the J gene lost 8 bases, with 9 bases spanning the gap. The CDR3 sequence: CASSQWEGELFF. In DNA, the CDR3 is TGTGCCAGCAGCCAGTGGGAGGGGGAGCTGTTTTTT.

This rearrangement joins TRBV5-1 to TRBJ1-6; 7 nucleotides agree with TRBD1. Germline CDR1 reads SGHRS; CDR2 reads YFSETQ. Trimming removed 1 base from V and 9 bases from J; junction bases left unmatched: 7. This CDR3 comprises 15 residues. The CDR3 sequence is CASSLSGQRSSPLHF. The CDR3 region has the DNA TGCGCCAGCAGCTTGTCGGGACAGAGGAGTTCACCCCTCCACTTT. The entire variable domain, with the rest obtained from reference TRBV5-1 and TRBJ1-6, is as follows: KAGVTQTPRYLIKTRGQQVTLSCSPISGHRSVSWYQQTPGQGLQFLFEYFSETQRNKGNFPGRFSGRQFSNSRSEMNVSTLELGDSALYLCASSLSGQRSSPLHFGNGTRLTVT.